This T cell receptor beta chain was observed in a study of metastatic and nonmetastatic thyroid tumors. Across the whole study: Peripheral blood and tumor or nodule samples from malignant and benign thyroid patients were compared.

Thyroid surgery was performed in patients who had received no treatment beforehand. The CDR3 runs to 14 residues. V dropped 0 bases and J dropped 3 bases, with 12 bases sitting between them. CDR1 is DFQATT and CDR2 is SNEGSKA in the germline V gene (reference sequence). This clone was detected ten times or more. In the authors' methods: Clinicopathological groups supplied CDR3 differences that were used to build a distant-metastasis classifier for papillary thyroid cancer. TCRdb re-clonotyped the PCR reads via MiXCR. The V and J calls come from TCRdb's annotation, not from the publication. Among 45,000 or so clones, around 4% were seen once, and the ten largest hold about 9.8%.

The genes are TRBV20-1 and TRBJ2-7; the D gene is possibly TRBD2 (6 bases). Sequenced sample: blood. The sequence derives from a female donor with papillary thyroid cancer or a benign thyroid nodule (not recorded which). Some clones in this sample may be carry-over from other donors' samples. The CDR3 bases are TGCAGTGCTAGAGACCTCAGGGAGGACTACGAGCAGTACTTC. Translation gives CSARDLREDYEQYF.